This T cell receptor beta chain was observed in a study of T cell repertoires in cytomegalovirus infection. Study context: TCR beta signatures that were public indicated CMV infection and matching HLA type.

Germline loops: CDR1 SEHNR, CDR2 FQNEAQ (reference sequence). V lost 5 bases and J lost 3, with 17 bases in between. The CDR3 spans 16 residues. Comments on this clonotype: Its antigen is undetermined.

TCRdb re-called the reads with MiXCR, one entry per CDR3 protein. The sample contains hundreds of thousands of distinct CDR3 sequences, approximately 33% of which appear only once. The source was cultured PBMCs, collected from culture after CMV antigen stimulation. This clonotype was obtained from a human donor in good health (CMV status not recorded). Some clones in this sample may be carry-over from other donors' samples. The V gene is TRBV7-9, the J gene TRBJ2-1; D is possibly TRBD1 or TRBD2 (6 bases each). CDR3 sequence (DNA): TGTGCCAGCAGCCCGAAGGGGGGTCGGCTCTACAATGAGCAGTTCTTC. Encoded protein: CASSPKGGRLYNEQFF.